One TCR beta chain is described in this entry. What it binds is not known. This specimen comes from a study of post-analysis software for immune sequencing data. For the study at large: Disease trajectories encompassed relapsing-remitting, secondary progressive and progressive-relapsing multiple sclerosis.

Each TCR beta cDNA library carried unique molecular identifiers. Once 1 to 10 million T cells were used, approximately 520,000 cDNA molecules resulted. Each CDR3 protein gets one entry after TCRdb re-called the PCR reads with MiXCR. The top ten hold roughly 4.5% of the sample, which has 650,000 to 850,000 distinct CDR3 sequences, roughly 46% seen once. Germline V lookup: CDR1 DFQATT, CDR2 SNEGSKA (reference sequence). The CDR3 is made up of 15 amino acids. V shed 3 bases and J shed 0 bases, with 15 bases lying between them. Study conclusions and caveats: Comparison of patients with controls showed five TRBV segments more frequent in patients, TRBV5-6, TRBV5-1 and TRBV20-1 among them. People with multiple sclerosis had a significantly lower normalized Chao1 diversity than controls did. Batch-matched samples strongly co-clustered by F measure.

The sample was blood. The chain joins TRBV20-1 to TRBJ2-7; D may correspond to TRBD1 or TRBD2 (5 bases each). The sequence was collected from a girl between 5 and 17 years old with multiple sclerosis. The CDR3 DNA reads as TGCAGTGCTAGGACAGAAACTAGGGTCTCCTACGAGCAGTACTTC. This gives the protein CSARTETRVSYEQYF.